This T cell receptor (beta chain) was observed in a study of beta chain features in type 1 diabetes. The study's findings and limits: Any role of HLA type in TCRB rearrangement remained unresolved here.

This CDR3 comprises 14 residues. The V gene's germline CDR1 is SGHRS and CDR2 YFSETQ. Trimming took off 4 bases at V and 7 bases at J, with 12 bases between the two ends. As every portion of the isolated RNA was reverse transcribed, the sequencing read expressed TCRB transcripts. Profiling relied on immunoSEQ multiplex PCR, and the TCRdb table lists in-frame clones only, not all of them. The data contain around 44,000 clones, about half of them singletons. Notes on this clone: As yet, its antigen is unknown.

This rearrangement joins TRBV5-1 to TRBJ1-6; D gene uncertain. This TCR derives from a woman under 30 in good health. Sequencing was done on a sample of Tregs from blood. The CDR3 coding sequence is TGCGCCAGCAGCCTTGACACGGTGAATTCACCCCTCCACTTT. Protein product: CASSLDTVNSPLHF.